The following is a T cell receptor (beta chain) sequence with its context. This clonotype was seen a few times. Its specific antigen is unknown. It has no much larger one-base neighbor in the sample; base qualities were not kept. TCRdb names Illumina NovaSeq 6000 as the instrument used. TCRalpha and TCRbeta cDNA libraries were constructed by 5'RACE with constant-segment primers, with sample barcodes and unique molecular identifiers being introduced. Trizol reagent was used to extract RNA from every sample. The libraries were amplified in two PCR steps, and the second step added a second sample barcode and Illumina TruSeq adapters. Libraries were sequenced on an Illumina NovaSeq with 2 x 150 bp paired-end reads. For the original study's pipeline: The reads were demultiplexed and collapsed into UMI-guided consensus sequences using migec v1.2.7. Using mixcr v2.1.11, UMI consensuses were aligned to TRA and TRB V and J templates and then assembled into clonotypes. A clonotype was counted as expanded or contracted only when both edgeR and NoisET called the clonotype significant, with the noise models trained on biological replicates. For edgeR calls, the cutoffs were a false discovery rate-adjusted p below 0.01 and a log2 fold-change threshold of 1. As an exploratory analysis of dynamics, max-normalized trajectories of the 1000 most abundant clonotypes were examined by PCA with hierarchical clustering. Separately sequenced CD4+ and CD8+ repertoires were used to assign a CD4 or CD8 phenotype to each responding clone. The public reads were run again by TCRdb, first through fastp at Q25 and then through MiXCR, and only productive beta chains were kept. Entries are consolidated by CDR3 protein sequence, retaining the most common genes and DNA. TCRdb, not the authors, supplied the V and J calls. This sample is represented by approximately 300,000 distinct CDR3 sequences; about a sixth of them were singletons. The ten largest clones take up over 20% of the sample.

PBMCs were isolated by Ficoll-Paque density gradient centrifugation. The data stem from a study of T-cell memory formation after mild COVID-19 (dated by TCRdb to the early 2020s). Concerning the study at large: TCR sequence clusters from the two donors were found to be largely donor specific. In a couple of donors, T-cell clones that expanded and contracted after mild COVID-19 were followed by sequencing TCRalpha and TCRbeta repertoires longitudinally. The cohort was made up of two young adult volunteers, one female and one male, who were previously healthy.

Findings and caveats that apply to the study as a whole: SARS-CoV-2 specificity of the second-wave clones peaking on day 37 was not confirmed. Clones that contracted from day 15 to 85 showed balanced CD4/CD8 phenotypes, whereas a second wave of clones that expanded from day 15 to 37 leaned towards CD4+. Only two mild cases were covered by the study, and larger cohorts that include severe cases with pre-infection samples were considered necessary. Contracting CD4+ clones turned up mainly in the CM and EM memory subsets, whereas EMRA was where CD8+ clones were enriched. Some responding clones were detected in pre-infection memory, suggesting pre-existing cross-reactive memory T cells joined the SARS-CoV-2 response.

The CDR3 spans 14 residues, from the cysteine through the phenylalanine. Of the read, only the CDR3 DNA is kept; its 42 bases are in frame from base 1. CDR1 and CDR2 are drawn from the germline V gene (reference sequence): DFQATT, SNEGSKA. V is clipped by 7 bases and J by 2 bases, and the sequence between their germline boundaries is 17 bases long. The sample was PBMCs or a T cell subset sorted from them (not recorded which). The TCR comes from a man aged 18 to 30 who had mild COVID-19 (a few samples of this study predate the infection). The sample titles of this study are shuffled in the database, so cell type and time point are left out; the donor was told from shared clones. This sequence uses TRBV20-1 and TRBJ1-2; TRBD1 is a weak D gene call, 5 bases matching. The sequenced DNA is TGCAGTGTCCCGGTCGGGACGGTGAACTATGGCTACACCTTC. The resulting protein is CSVPVGTVNYGYTF.